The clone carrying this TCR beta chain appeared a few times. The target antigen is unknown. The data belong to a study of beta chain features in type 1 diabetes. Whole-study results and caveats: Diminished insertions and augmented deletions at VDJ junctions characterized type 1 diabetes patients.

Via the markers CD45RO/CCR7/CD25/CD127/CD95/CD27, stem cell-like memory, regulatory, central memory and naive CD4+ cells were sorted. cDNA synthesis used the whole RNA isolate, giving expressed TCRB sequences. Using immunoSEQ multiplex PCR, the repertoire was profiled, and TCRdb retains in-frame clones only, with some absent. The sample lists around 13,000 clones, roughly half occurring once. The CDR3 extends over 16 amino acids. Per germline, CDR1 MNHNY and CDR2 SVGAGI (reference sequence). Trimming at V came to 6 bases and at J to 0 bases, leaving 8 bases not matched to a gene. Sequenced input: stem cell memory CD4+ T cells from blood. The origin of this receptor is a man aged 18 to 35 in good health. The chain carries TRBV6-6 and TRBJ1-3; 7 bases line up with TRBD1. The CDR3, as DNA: TGTGCCAGCAGCTGGGGACAGCCTCTCTCTGGAAACACCATATATTTT. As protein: CASSWGQPLSGNTIYF.